This T cell receptor (beta chain) was captured by sequencing in a study of blood T cell repertoires in COVID-19. Participants' own reports of clinical history determined their cohort assignment. Trimming cost V 2 bases and J 8 bases; bases outside gene matches: 7. The CDR3 is made up of 15 amino acids. The germline V gene encodes CDR1 ENHRY and CDR2 SYGVKD. In this sample, this clone turned up once. In the study's own analysis: Estimation of nucleated cell counts was performed using reference gene primer amplification. Profiling relied on immunoSEQ multiplex PCR, and the TCRdb table lists in-frame clones only, not all of them. D and trimming come from the DNA, and the V and J calls and clone size come from that table. Of about 170,000 clones in the sample, approximately 84% are singletons; the top ten hold approximately 12%.

The chain combines TRBV10-3 with TRBJ1-2; 11 bases agree with TRBD1. The sequence was obtained from a man aged 45-65 years who had recovered from COVID-19. Sequencing used PBMCs or T cells enriched from blood (not recorded which). The CDR3 sequence: CAISESGQGARGYTF. For the CDR3, the DNA is TGTGCCATCAGTGAGAGTGGACAGGGGGCAAGAGGCTACACCTTC.